The rows below give T cell receptor beta chains drawn from one sample of a study of cytomegalovirus exposure and HLA in healthy donors. Using immunoSEQ multiplex PCR, the repertoire was profiled, and TCRdb retains in-frame clones only, with some absent. The profile covers more than 95,000 clones, with 80% appearing a single time and around 8.9% taken by the ten largest. Sequencing input: PBMCs. The receptors stem from a man younger than 40 in good health and CMV-seropositive. Both conserved end residues are trimmed from each CDR3.

TRBV19 | ASSTPKDRDYEQY
TRBV6-1 | ASSEPGRGYTEAF
TRBV10-3 | AERGEQNTEAF
TRBV5-6 | ASSWDVTGKDGYT
TRBV7-3 | ASSSNEGANVLT
TRBV5-1 | ASSWQGPITDTQY
TRBV4-1 | ASSQVGTANTEAF
TRBV6-4 | ASSVWPNTEAF
TRBV7-2 | ASSFLPGLAGAEQF
TRBV27 | ASTPTGEGDQPQH
TRBV25-1 | ASSQGLSRGYT
TRBV12-5 | ASGLVLTEYTNEQF